This TCR beta chain was sequenced in a study of T cell repertoires in cytomegalovirus infection. V lost 10 bases to trimming and J lost 2 bases, with 14 bases between them. This CDR3 spans 13 amino acids. TCRdb independently ran MiXCR on the reads; one entry per CDR3 protein. The table lists approximately 470,000 distinct CDR3 sequences, roughly 42% of them singletons. A word on this clonotype: Its antigen is unidentified.

The chain joins TRBV12-3 or TRBV12-4 to TRBJ1-2; D uncertain. Sequencing was performed on cultured PBMCs, taken from culture after CMV antigen stimulation. The receptor was derived from a human donor in good health (CMV status not recorded). Some clones in this sample may be carry-over from other donors' samples. CDR3 region: CATQARPNYGYTF. In DNA, the CDR3 is TGTGCCACACAAGCTAGGCCGAACTATGGCTACACCTTC.